The 18 T cell receptor beta chains listed next were all sequenced from one sample in a study of blood T cell repertoires in COVID-19. Here immunoSEQ multiplex PCR was the method, and the copy in TCRdb shows in-frame clones only, minus some. Of over 250,000 clones listed, 88% are singletons. Sequenced input: peripheral blood. The receptors stem from a woman in her 40s who had recovered from COVID-19.

Here the CDR3 reads CASSIGQVATEAFF. CDR3 bases: TGTGCCAGTAGTATAGGACAGGTTGCCACTGAAGCTTTCTTT. The chain recombines TRBV19 with TRBJ1-1; D perhaps matches TRBD1 (6 bases). Per germline, CDR1 LNHDA and CDR2 SQIVND (reference sequence). This CDR3 contains 14 residues. V dropped 1 base and J dropped 4 bases, with 10 bases sitting between them.

J is TRBJ1-1 and V is TRBV11-2; D gene ambiguous. Trimming removed 1 base at V and 2 bases at J, with 11 bases between. In germline, CDR1 is SGHAT, CDR2 FQNNGV. The CDR3 sequence is 15 residues long. Here the CDR3 DNA reads TGTGCCAGCAGCTTAGGAGGGCGGGGTAACACTGAAGCTTTCTTT. It specifies CASSLGGRGNTEAFF.

The rearrangement joins TRBV30 to TRBJ1-2; D not resolved. The germline gives CDR1 GTSNPN, CDR2 SVGIG (reference sequence). V gave up 0 bases and J gave up 0 bases, with 11 bases separating them. This CDR3 has 15 residues. In nucleotides, the CDR3 is TGTGCCTGGAGTGTATTCGGTCGTGCTAACTATGGCTACACCTTC. As protein: CAWSVFGRANYGYTF. The variable domain in full, completed from reference TRBV30 and TRBJ1-2, reads SQTIHQWPATLVQPVGSPLSLECTVEGTSNPNLYWYRQAAGRGLQLLFYSVGIGQISSEVPQNLSASRPQDRQFILSSKKLLLSDSGFYLCAWSVFGRANYGYTFGSGTRLTVV.

The V and J genes are TRBV6-5 and TRBJ2-5, with 15 bases aligning to TRBD2. The V and J ends lost 6 bases and 5 bases, in that order; junction bases with no gene match: 4. CDR1 is MNHEY, CDR2 SVGAGI, per germline. The CDR3 spans 15 residues. The CDR3 DNA follows: TGTGCCAGCAGACGGACTAGCGGGAGGGGTGAGACCCAGTACTTC. Encoded protein: CASRRTSGRGETQYF.

The chain carries TRBV13 and TRBJ2-7; 9 bases agree with TRBD2. Unmatched junction bases numbered 16, after V lost 3 bases and J lost 4 bases. The germline CDR1 and CDR2 sequences are PRHDT and FYEKMQ (reference sequence). The CDR3 covers 18 residues. CDR3 coding DNA: TGTGCCAGCAGCTTGGGCCTTGGGGGCGGGAGGGCCGGATACGAGCAGTACTTC. Its translation: CASSLGLGGGRAGYEQYF.

The chain employs TRBV5-6 and TRBJ1-5, with D perhaps matching TRBD1 (6 bases). Trimming took off 0 bases at V and 4 bases at J, with 8 bases between the two ends. The germline V gene has CDR1 SGHDT and CDR2 YYEEEE. The CDR3 runs to 14 residues. This CDR3 reads CASSLGGPNQPQHF. CDR3 in DNA: TGTGCCAGCAGCTTGGGGGGGCCTAATCAGCCCCAGCATTTT.

The chain recombines TRBV27 with TRBJ2-3; D is perhaps TRBD2 (7 bases). The ends were cut back, 5 bases at V and 6 bases at J, with 24 bases in the middle. The length of the CDR3 is 17 residues. Germline V gene sequence: CDR1 MNHEY, CDR2 SMNVEV (reference sequence). The CDR3 DNA follows: TGTGCCAGCAGTCCCACGGGGGGCACCGGTATAATGGATACGCAGTATTTT. This sequence encodes CASSPTGGTGIMDTQYF.

This clone showed up just once. CDR3: CASSHHTGTGGSETQYF. CDR3 DNA: TGTGCCAGCAGCCACCACACCGGGACAGGGGGCAGTGAGACCCAGTACTTC. The J gene is TRBJ2-5, the V gene TRBV14; the match to TRBD1 covers 12 bases. The germline gives CDR1 SGHDN, CDR2 FVKESK. This CDR3 is 17 amino acids long. V dropped 3 bases and J dropped 5; count of bases not matched to a gene: 10.

The chain carries TRBV12-3 or TRBV12-4 and TRBJ1-2; the match to TRBD1 covers 8 bases. V shed 1 base and J 8 bases; nucleotides not matched to a gene: 3. The CDR3 is made up of 13 amino acids. As DNA, the CDR3 is TGTGCCAGCAGTTTAGGGGGGACAGGAGGCTACACCTTC. The encoded protein is CASSLGGTGGYTF.

The chain carries TRBV6-2 or TRBV6-3 and TRBJ2-1; 8 bases agree with TRBD2. V lost 6 bases, J lost 7 bases, and 11 bases stayed unmatched. CDR3 length: 15 residues. Germline CDR1 and CDR2: MNHEY and SVGEGT. The CDR3 DNA reads as TGTGCCAGCAGCCCAGGGGAGCGGGAGAAAAATGAGCAGTTCTTC. Amino acid sequence: CASSPGEREKNEQFF.

The V call is TRBV5-4, the J call TRBJ2-7; 10 bases map to TRBD2. The CDR3 loop spans 15 amino acids. Trimming removed 7 bases from V and 4 bases from J; junction bases left unmatched: 11. Looked up from germline, CDR1 is SGHNT and CDR2 is YYREEE (reference sequence). The CDR3 DNA reads as TGTGCCAGCGAAGGCAGGGCTAGCGGGAGTTACGAGCAGTACTTC. Protein sequence: CASEGRASGSYEQYF.

This clone showed up just a few times. The chain is built from TRBV19 and TRBJ1-2, with TRBD1 matching over 9 bases. The CDR3 covers 13 residues. Germline V gene lookup returns CDR1 LNHDA and CDR2 SQIVND (reference sequence). J was trimmed by 4 bases and V by 4 bases; bases with no gene match: 1. CDR3 DNA sequence: TGTGCCAGTAGTAGGACAGGGGCCTATGGCTACACCTTC. The encoded protein is CASSRTGAYGYTF.

This clone was seen a single time. CDR3 in amino acids: CASSSRGVSVAFF. CDR3 bases: TGTGCCAGCAGCTCCAGGGGTGTTTCTGTCGCTTTCTTT. The V and J genes are TRBV11-2 and TRBJ1-1, with a weak D call TRBD1 (6 bases). This CDR3 comprises 13 residues. Germline assignment: CDR1 SGHAT and CDR2 FQNNGV. V lost 4 bases and J 11 bases, leaving 17 bases between the germline ends.

V gene TRBV27 combines with J gene TRBJ1-1; no clear D gene. The CDR3 is 13 residues long. Looked up from germline, CDR1 is MNHEY and CDR2 is SMNVEV (reference sequence). Trimming pared 5 bases from V and 3 bases from J, leaving 10 bases between. The CDR3: CASSLASYTEAFF. DNA of the CDR3: TGTGCCAGCAGTCTTGCGTCCTACACTGAAGCTTTCTTT.

The chain is built from TRBV6-4 and TRBJ1-2; possible D gene TRBD1, 5 bases. From germline, CDR1 is MRHNA and CDR2 SNTAGT. V was pared by 8 bases and J by 4 bases, with 20 bases between. The CDR3 has 15 amino acids. The CDR3 DNA is TGTGCCAGCTCCTCCGGGGGAGGGCCGGCCTATGGCTACACCTTC. It is translated as CASSSGGGPAYGYTF.

The V and J genes are TRBV19 and TRBJ2-1, with 9 bases fitting TRBD2. Germline-derived CDR1 and CDR2 are LNHDA and SQIVND (reference sequence). This CDR3 has 14 amino acids. Trimming removed 8 bases from V and 5 bases from J; junction bases left unmatched: 7. This CDR3 is CASVPSGADNEQFF. The CDR3 coding sequence is TGTGCCAGTGTCCCTAGCGGGGCGGACAATGAGCAGTTCTTC.

The V gene is TRBV9, the J gene TRBJ1-3, with 7 bases matching TRBD1. Germline V lookup: CDR1 SGDLS, CDR2 YYNGEE. This CDR3 spans 17 amino acids. Germline trimming cut 4 bases from V and 0 bases from J; bases unmatched to any gene: 10. The CDR3 DNA reads as TGTGCCAGCAGCCCCCAACAGGGGTTCTACTCTGGAAACACCATATATTTT. As protein: CASSPQQGFYSGNTIYF.

V and J are TRBV18 and TRBJ1-2; 9 bases map to TRBD1. V shed 1 base and J 8 bases; nucleotides not matched to a gene: 8. The V gene's germline CDR1 is KGHSH and CDR2 LQKENI. The CDR3 spans 15 residues. CDR3 bases: TGTGCCAGCTCACCACAAGGACAGGGGAAGTGGGGCTACACCTTC. Amino acid sequence: CASSPQGQGKWGYTF. The whole variable domain, filled in from reference TRBV18 and TRBJ1-2, reads NAGVMQNPRHLVRRRGQEARLRCSPMKGHSHVYWYRQLPEEGLKFMVYLQKENIIDESGMPKERFSAEFPKEGPSILRIQQVVRGDSAAYFCASSPQGQGKWGYTFGSGTRLTVV.